This T cell receptor (beta chain) was retrieved from a study of T cells after yellow fever vaccination. Findings and limits, study-wide: Faster peaking, at day 5 versus 15, marked a secondary response that was weaker. A limited proportion of clonotypes was detected within both the CD4 and CD8 compartments.

TCRdb re-called the 5' RACE reads with MiXCR, one entry per CDR3 protein. The table has about 340,000 distinct CDR3 sequences, around 13% seen once. Only a few counts were recorded for this clonotype. Its specificity is unknown. The source material was CD4+ T cells sorted from PBMCs, sampled 15 days after the yellow fever booster vaccination. This sequence originates from a young man who received the YFV17D yellow fever vaccine.

The CDR3 region is CASSRSNTGELFF. The CDR3 DNA reads as TGTGCCAGCAGCCGCAGCAACACCGGGGAGCTGTTTTTT. The rearrangement links TRBV27 to TRBJ2-2; D is unclear. Germline V gene data show CDR1 as MNHEY and CDR2 as SMNVEV (reference sequence). The V end lost 6 bases, the J end lost 2 bases, and 7 bases lay between the germline ends. This CDR3 contains 13 residues.